Each of the 24 T cell receptor beta chains below was sequenced from the same sample in a study of T-cell reconstitution after alpha-beta-depleted transplantation in children. It was with unique molecular identifiers that the TCRbeta library was prepared. TCRdb used MiXCR to reprocess the PCR reads, holding one entry per CDR3 protein. Among approximately 130,000 distinct CDR3 sequences, more than 9.5% were seen once, and the ten largest hold 20% to 30%. Here the sequenced sample was PBMCs, mostly from graft donor cells, taken 180 days after TCRalphabeta/CD19-depleted stem cell transplant. These receptors were obtained from a girl less than two years old who had a stem cell transplant for combined immunodeficiency, so the T cells may come from the graft donor.

The CDR3 here is CASSPGGDNSPLHF. DNA for the CDR3: TGTGCCAGCAGCCCAGGGGGGGACAATTCACCCCTCCACTTT. The chain links TRBV7-3 to TRBJ1-6, with 7 nucleotides matching TRBD1. Germline V gene lookup returns CDR1 SGHTA and CDR2 FQGTGA. V trimming: 5 bases; J trimming: 7 bases; junction bases outside the gene matches: 5. This CDR3 comprises 14 residues. The variable domain in full, with the rest retrieved from reference TRBV7-3 and TRBJ1-6, is GAGVSQTPSNKVTEKGKYVELRCDPISGHTALYWYRQSLGQGPEFLIYFQGTGAADDSGLPNDRFFAVRPEGSVSTLKIQRTERGDSAVYLCASSPGGDNSPLHFGNGTRLTVT.

This clonotype has a handful of counts. CDR3: CSARDFGADSGTDTQYF. The CDR3 nucleotides read TGCAGTGCTAGAGACTTCGGGGCCGACAGTGGCACAGATACGCAGTATTTT. The chain recombines TRBV20-1 with TRBJ2-3; D assignment may be TRBD1 or TRBD2 (5 bases each). The CDR3 runs 17 residues. CDR1 DFQATT and CDR2 SNEGSKA come from the germline V gene (reference sequence). Between the trimmed V and J ends, which lost 0 bases and 1 base, there was a span of 17 bases.

V gene TRBV20-1 combines with J gene TRBJ2-1; 7 bases agree with TRBD2. With 3 bases clipped from V and 7 bases from J, the junction kept 6 bases outside the gene matches. The CDR3 has 13 residues. Germline CDR1 and CDR2: DFQATT and SNEGSKA (reference sequence). CDR3 DNA sequence: TGCAGTGCTAGCTCTACTAGCGTGAATGAGCAGTTCTTC. Residues: CSASSTSVNEQFF.

The CDR3 DNA is TGCAGTGCCGAAATAGTGCGAGGGGTCTACGAGCAGTACTTC. Translated: CSAEIVRGVYEQYF. The V call is TRBV20-1, the J call TRBJ2-7; D may be TRBD1 or TRBD2 (5 bases each). Germline V gives CDR1 DFQATT, CDR2 SNEGSKA (reference sequence). Trimming cost V 6 bases and J 3 bases, with 18 bases left between them. This CDR3 is 14 amino acids long.

This clonotype was detected ten times or more. V usage is TRBV12-3 or TRBV12-4 and J usage is TRBJ2-3, with D uncertain. The V end lost 8 bases, the J end lost 2 bases, and 11 bases lay between the germline ends. The CDR3 contains 13 residues. CDR3 sequence (DNA): TGTGCCAGCGGGTCGAAGGCCACAGATACGCAGTATTTT. Translated: CASGSKATDTQYF.

This clonotype was observed a few times. The V and J genes are TRBV18 and TRBJ1-2, with TRBD1 identical over 8 bases. This CDR3 region has 15 residues. Germline lookup yields CDR1 KGHSH and CDR2 LQKENI. J was trimmed by 1 base and V by 1 base; bases with no gene match: 2. The CDR3 is CASSPRTGYNYGYTF. DNA of the CDR3: TGTGCCAGCTCACCACGGACAGGGTATAACTATGGCTACACCTTC.

This clonotype was observed a few times. The V gene is TRBV11-2, the J gene TRBJ1-2; D possibly corresponds to TRBD1 (6 bases). The CDR3 is 14 amino acids. V lost 1 base and J 4 bases, leaving 10 bases between the germline ends. Germline CDR1 and CDR2: SGHAT and FQNNGV. The CDR3 nucleotides read TGTGCCAGCAGCTTAGGGGGGGCGGGCTATGGCTACACCTTC. It encodes CASSLGGAGYGYTF.

Ten or more counts support this clonotype. The J gene is TRBJ1-1, the V gene TRBV20-1; the D gene is possibly TRBD1 (5 bases). V was pared by 3 bases and J by 4 bases, with 12 bases between. Germline V gives CDR1 DFQATT, CDR2 SNEGSKA (reference sequence). This CDR3 region has 13 residues. The CDR3 DNA is TGCAGTGCTAGTCTCGCAGGGCGCACTGAAGCTTTCTTT. Its protein product is CSASLAGRTEAFF.

The sample holds many counts of this clonotype. V is TRBV20-1 and J is TRBJ2-1; the D is unclear. With 1 base removed from V and 3 bases from J, the gap between germline ends came to 7 bases. The length of the CDR3 is 13 residues. Per germline, CDR1 DFQATT and CDR2 SNEGSKA (reference sequence). The CDR3 bases are TGCAGTGCTAGAGTGCCATACTACAATGAGCAGTTCTTC. Protein product: CSARVPYYNEQFF.

This clonotype has just a few counts. The chain uses TRBV12-3 or TRBV12-4 and TRBJ2-1; 7 bases match TRBD1. The V gene end was trimmed by 9 bases and the J gene end by 4 bases; junction bases not matched to a gene: 9. CDR3 length: 14 residues. CDR3 DNA sequence: TGTGCCAGTCAGGGACAGCGAGGATACAATGAGCAGTTCTTC. Its translation: CASQGQRGYNEQFF.

This clonotype has only a few counts. This chain joins TRBV20-1 and TRBJ2-1; the match to TRBD1 covers 12 bases. V was pared by 5 bases and J by 7 bases, with 18 bases of the junction left unmatched. The CDR3 spans 18 residues. CDR1 and CDR2 (germline): DFQATT, SNEGSKA (reference sequence). The CDR3 loop is CSALGPPGTGGKENEQFF. CDR3 coding DNA: TGCAGTGCTCTAGGGCCTCCCGGGACAGGGGGCAAAGAGAATGAGCAGTTCTTC.

There are a few counts of this clonotype. The genes are TRBV7-9 and TRBJ2-4; possibly TRBD1 for D (6 bases). The CDR3 covers 16 residues. V was clipped by 1 base and J by 1 base, with 11 bases between them. Germline-derived CDR1 and CDR2 are SEHNR and FQNEAQ (reference sequence). CDR3 residues: CASSLGQAKAKNIQYF. The DNA of the CDR3 is TGTGCCAGCAGCTTAGGACAGGCGAAGGCCAAAAACATTCAGTACTTC.

The chain joins TRBV20-1 to TRBJ2-1; TRBD2 might be the D (6 bases). The CDR3 runs 19 residues. With 5 bases removed from V and 6 bases from J, the gap between germline ends came to 32 bases. Germline values: CDR1 DFQATT, CDR2 SNEGSKA (reference sequence). The CDR3 sequence: CSAEPRILISGSGCNEQFF. CDR3 nucleotide sequence: TGCAGTGCTGAGCCCCGGATCCTCATTAGCGGCTCGGGGTGCAATGAGCAGTTCTTC.

The V call is TRBV5-1, the J call TRBJ2-1; 13 positions match TRBD2. Germline CDR1 is SGHRS and CDR2 is YFSETQ. Unmatched junction bases numbered 9, after V lost 1 base and J lost 8 bases. The CDR3 consists of 17 residues. CDR3 residues: CASSLRGLAGLIYEQFF. DNA of the CDR3: TGCGCCAGCAGCTTGAGGGGACTAGCGGGGTTAATCTATGAGCAGTTCTTC. Drawing the rest from reference TRBV5-1 and TRBJ2-1, the complete variable domain is KAGVTQTPRYLIKTRGQQVTLSCSPISGHRSVSWYQQTPGQGLQFLFEYFSETQRNKGNFPGRFSGRQFSNSRSEMNVSTLELGDSALYLCASSLRGLAGLIYEQFFGPGTRLTVL.

This clonotype has a handful of counts. V gene TRBV7-8 combines with J gene TRBJ2-1; 8 positions agree with TRBD1. Trimming at V came to 5 bases and at J to 4 bases, leaving 4 bases not matched to a gene. Germline V gene data show CDR1 as SGHVS and CDR2 as FQNEAQ. CDR3 length: 14 residues. The CDR3 is CASSGRDRYNEQFF. The CDR3 DNA is TGTGCCAGCAGCGGGCGGGACAGGTACAATGAGCAGTTCTTC.

The chain uses TRBV6-4 and TRBJ2-7; tentatively, D is TRBD1 (5 bases). Germline CDR1 reads MRHNA; CDR2 reads SNTAGT. The CDR3 sequence is 17 residues long. The V end was cut by 0 bases, the J end by 1 base, with 16 bases between. CDR3 DNA sequence: TGTGCCAGCAGTGACTCGAAGCAGGGCAAAGATTCCTACGAGCAGTACTTC. It is translated as CASSDSKQGKDSYEQYF.

The J gene is TRBJ2-5, the V gene TRBV12-3 or TRBV12-4, with no clear D. V was cut by 3 bases and J by 4 bases, with 9 bases left in between. This CDR3 has 13 amino acids. The CDR3, as DNA: TGTGCCAGCAGTTTTCCTACGGGAGAGACCCAGTACTTC. This sequence encodes CASSFPTGETQYF.

The V and J genes are TRBV12-3 or TRBV12-4 and TRBJ1-3; D uncertain. The CDR3 totals 14 residues. Trimming took 3 bases from V and 0 from J, leaving 6 bases between them. CDR3 loop: CASSLLNSGNTIYF. CDR3 in DNA: TGTGCCAGCAGTTTGTTGAACTCTGGAAACACCATATATTTT.

This clonotype was found many times. This chain connects TRBV5-1 to TRBJ2-7; the match to TRBD2 covers 11 bases. CDR3 length equals 16 residues. Looked up from germline, CDR1 is SGHRS and CDR2 is YFSETQ. With 6 bases clipped from V and 2 bases from J, the junction kept 10 bases outside the gene matches. The DNA of the CDR3 is TGCGCCAGCAAAGGACTAGCGGGCGACTCTACCTACGAGCAGTACTTC. This encodes CASKGLAGDSTYEQYF.

V usage is TRBV5-1 and J usage is TRBJ2-3, with TRBD2 matching over 16 bases. CDR3 size: 18 residues. The germline CDR1 and CDR2 sequences are SGHRS and YFSETQ. The V and J ends lost 4 bases and 3 bases, in that order; junction bases with no gene match: 8. The CDR3: CASSLGLAGGTPTDTQYF. The DNA for the CDR3 is TGCGCCAGCAGCCTGGGACTAGCGGGAGGGACCCCGACAGATACGCAGTATTTT.

V usage is TRBV29-1 and J usage is TRBJ1-5; D remains ambiguous. Trimming removed 4 bases at V and 3 bases at J, with 10 bases between. Germline V gene lookup returns CDR1 SQVTM and CDR2 ANQGSEA. CDR3 size: 13 residues. CDR3 sequence (DNA): TGCAGCGTTGCTGCGGCCCCCAATCAGCCCCAGCATTTT. It specifies CSVAAAPNQPQHF.

This chain joins TRBV20-1 and TRBJ2-7; D may be TRBD1 or TRBD2 (5 bases each). The V end lost 2 bases, the J end lost 2 bases, and 10 bases lay between the germline ends. The length of the CDR3 is 13 residues. Germline lookup yields CDR1 DFQATT and CDR2 SNEGSKA (reference sequence). CDR3 nucleotides: TGCAGTGCTAGATTCCAGGGACCCTACGAGCAGTACTTC. This encodes CSARFQGPYEQYF.

The V gene is TRBV12-3 or TRBV12-4, the J gene TRBJ1-2; D gene ambiguous. V was cut by 3 bases and J by 5 bases, with 13 bases left in between. The CDR3 sequence is 14 residues long. In DNA, the CDR3 is TGTGCCAGCAGTTTCCGCCGCCCGGCTTATGGCTACACCTTC. Its protein product is CASSFRRPAYGYTF.

There are a few counts of this clonotype. The chain employs TRBV20-1 and TRBJ2-7; 9 positions agree with TRBD2. The CDR3 extends over 17 amino acids. V was clipped by 1 base and J by 2 bases; unmatched bases: 12. Germline CDR1 is DFQATT and CDR2 is SNEGSKA (reference sequence). CDR3 sequence: CSARAEASGGTPYEQYF. The CDR3 coding sequence is TGCAGTGCTAGAGCCGAAGCAAGCGGGGGGACACCCTACGAGCAGTACTTC.